The present T cell receptor (beta chain) was sequenced within a study of T-cell memory formation after mild COVID-19. TCRdb redid the calling of the 5' RACE reads with MiXCR, one entry per CDR3 protein. The repertoire holds 100,000 to 150,000 distinct CDR3 sequences, approximately 6.2% seen once, with roughly 2.2% in the top ten. The CDR3 is made up of 13 amino acids. The germline CDR1 and CDR2 sequences are SGHRS and YFSETQ. Trimming took 7 bases from V and 8 from J; bases not matched to a gene: 11. This clonotype appeared many times. Its antigen is as yet unknown. Whole-study results and caveats: The CD4+ clones that contracted clustered mainly within CM and EM, and the CD8+ clones concentrated in EMRA.

This receptor was taken from an adult woman who had mild COVID-19 (a few samples of this study predate the infection). Cell type and time point are not known. Sequences were obtained from PBMCs or a T cell subset sorted from them (not recorded which). This chain connects TRBV5-1 to TRBJ1-1; 7 bases line up with TRBD1. The CDR3 loop is CASGPTGPGEAFF. CDR3 nucleotides: TGCGCCAGCGGACCGACAGGGCCGGGGGAAGCTTTCTTT. The full variable domain, rest sourced from reference TRBV5-1 and TRBJ1-1, is KAGVTQTPRYLIKTRGQQVTLSCSPISGHRSVSWYQQTPGQGLQFLFEYFSETQRNKGNFPGRFSGRQFSNSRSEMNVSTLELGDSALYLCASGPTGPGEAFFGQGTRLTVV.